This T cell receptor beta chain was retrieved from a study of T-cell memory formation after mild COVID-19. In the case of this clonotype: The antigen remains undetermined.

CDR1 LGHNA and CDR2 YSLEER come from the germline V gene. CDR3 length equals 13 residues. V shed 0 bases and J shed 4 bases, with 5 bases lying between them. Constant-segment-primed 5'RACE gave TCR alpha and TCR beta cDNA libraries with sample barcodes and UMIs. TCRdb independently ran MiXCR on the 5' RACE reads; one entry per CDR3 protein. The table records roughly 240,000 distinct CDR3 sequences, 16% of them present only once. Broader study findings: Mainly in CM and EM were contracting CD4+ clones; CD8+ were in EMRA.

This chain connects TRBV4-3 to TRBJ2-3; possibly TRBD2 for D (5 bases). This TCR came from a man younger than 35 who had mild COVID-19 (a few samples of this study predate the infection). Cell type and time point are not known. Sample: PBMCs or a T cell subset sorted from them (not recorded which). The CDR3 loop reads CASSQEAADTQYF. The DNA of the CDR3 is TGCGCCAGCAGCCAAGAAGCGGCAGATACGCAGTATTTT.